This TCR beta chain was observed in a study of T cell repertoires in cytomegalovirus infection. In the study overall: Indications came from public TCR beta signatures; they pointed to CMV infection and to a matching HLA type.

CDR1 is LGHNA, CDR2 YSLEER, per germline. Trimming stripped 1 base from V and 8 bases from J, with 11 bases between. The CDR3 sequence is 13 residues long. TCRdb passed the reads through MiXCR, listing each CDR3 protein once. The sample shows roughly 500,000 distinct CDR3 sequences, roughly 34% of them seen only once. This clonotype appeared many times. The antigen is undetermined. Whole-study results and caveats: Accumulated public TCR beta family frequency recognized individuals carrying CMV together with the relevant HLA.

The source was cultured PBMCs, collected from culture after CMV antigen stimulation. This receptor was taken from a human donor in good health (CMV status not recorded). Some clones in this sample may be carry-over from other donors' samples. The J gene is TRBJ1-2, the V gene TRBV4-3; weak D call: TRBD1 (5 bases). CDR3: CASSQARGGGYTF. The CDR3 DNA reads as TGCGCCAGCAGCCAAGCACGTGGGGGAGGCTACACCTTC.